The next 8 T cell receptor beta chains were all read from a single sample in a study of cytomegalovirus exposure and HLA in healthy donors. This PCR relied on a set of 60 Vbeta primers and 13 Jbeta primers. Sequenced by immunoSEQ multiplex PCR; TCRdb stores in-frame clones only, minus some. Among about 130,000 clones, over 60% were seen once, and the ten largest hold about 13%. The sequencing input was PBMCs. The receptors were gathered from a woman between 40 and 50 years old in good health and CMV-seropositive.

V and J are TRBV5-4 and TRBJ2-3, with 8 bases that match TRBD2. The germline V gene has CDR1 SGHNT and CDR2 YYREEE (reference sequence). Germline trimming cut 5 bases from V and 3 bases from J; bases unmatched to any gene: 8. The CDR3 length is 15 residues. This CDR3 reads CASRGRAGETDTQYF. The DNA for the CDR3 is TGTGCCAGCAGGGGGAGAGCGGGAGAAACAGATACGCAGTATTTT.

The chain uses TRBV10-3 and TRBJ2-2; D possibly corresponds to TRBD1 (6 bases). Trimming removed 6 bases at V and 6 bases at J, with 17 bases between. In germline, CDR1 is ENHRY, CDR2 SYGVKD. This CDR3 is built from 15 residues. CDR3 in DNA: TGTGCCATCAGCCCTACACAGGGAATCGCCGGGGAGCTGTTTTTT. Translated: CAISPTQGIAGELFF.

This chain joins TRBV10-3 and TRBJ2-7; TRBD2 aligns across 8 bases. Trimming removed 0 bases from V and 5 bases from J; junction bases left unmatched: 6. CDR1 and CDR2 from the germline V gene are ENHRY and SYGVKD. The CDR3 runs 15 residues. The CDR3 loop is CAISESGGRFHEQYF. CDR3 nucleotides: TGTGCCATCAGTGAGTCAGGCGGGAGGTTCCACGAGCAGTACTTC.

The chain joins TRBV2 to TRBJ1-1, with 8 bases lining up with TRBD1. Losses at the gene ends were 3 bases for V and 5 bases for J; bases not matched to a gene: 2. CDR3 length: 13 residues. The germline CDR1 and CDR2 sequences are SNHLY and FYNNEI. The CDR3 nucleotides read TGTGCCAGCAGTGACGGGACAGGTACTGAAGCTTTCTTT. It specifies CASSDGTGTEAFF.

This chain connects TRBV10-3 to TRBJ2-1; no firm D call. The CDR3 is 11 amino acids. V was shortened by 4 bases and J by 5 bases, with 3 bases between the two germline ends. Per germline, CDR1 ENHRY and CDR2 SYGVKD. This chain's CDR3 is CAISADNEQFF. In DNA form, the CDR3 reads TGTGCCATCAGTGCAGACAATGAGCAGTTCTTC.

The chain has TRBV7-9 and TRBJ1-2; D ambiguous. The length of the CDR3 is 11 residues. Trimming took off 4 bases at V and 4 bases at J, with 4 bases between the two ends. Germline V gene data show CDR1 as SEHNR and CDR2 as FQNEAQ (reference sequence). The CDR3 loop reads CASSSGYGYTF. The CDR3 nucleotides read TGTGCCAGCAGCTCGGGCTATGGCTACACCTTC.

The chain combines TRBV14 with TRBJ2-1; 9 bases agree with TRBD1. V lost 4 bases, J lost 11 bases, and 9 bases stayed unmatched. Germline V gives CDR1 SGHDN, CDR2 FVKESK. This CDR3 region has 14 residues. In DNA form, the CDR3 reads TGTGCCAGCAGCCTTTATGGACAGGGGACTCAGCAGTTCTTC. Encoded protein: CASSLYGQGTQQFF.

This clone was seen a handful of times. The chain combines TRBV13 with TRBJ2-7, with TRBD2 matching 8 bases. V dropped 3 bases and J dropped 2; count of bases not matched to a gene: 6. This CDR3 spans 15 amino acids. Germline values: CDR1 PRHDT, CDR2 FYEKMQ (reference sequence). Here the CDR3 reads CASSFGPTSAYEQYF. CDR3 DNA sequence: TGTGCCAGCAGCTTTGGGCCGACTAGCGCCTACGAGCAGTACTTC.